A single sample gave rise to the 19 T cell receptor beta chains below, sequenced in a study of T cells in Graves' hyperthyroidism and ophthalmopathy. RNA transcripts were the template for amplifying TCR beta CDR3 regions. An initial round of RT-PCR targeting the TCR CDR3 relied on the HTBI primer set. TCRdb reprocessed the multiplex PCR reads with MiXCR, giving one entry per CDR3 protein. The data show more than 50,000 distinct CDR3 sequences, roughly 50% seen once. The specimen was blood. Receptor source: a woman aged 60-70 years with Graves' ophthalmopathy.

The chain joins TRBV5-1 to TRBJ1-4; D is possibly TRBD1 (6 bases). In germline, CDR1 is SGHRS, CDR2 YFSETQ. V lost 2 bases, J lost 7 bases, and 12 bases lay in between. This CDR3 is built from 14 residues. The CDR3 protein is CASSFRGRGEKLFF. The DNA for the CDR3 is TGCGCCAGCAGCTTCAGGGGACGCGGTGAAAAACTGTTTTTT.

J is TRBJ2-1 and V is TRBV6-1, with no clear D. The germline CDR1 and CDR2 sequences are MNHNS and SASEGT. The CDR3 length is 17 residues. The V and J ends lost 6 bases and 5 bases respectively, with 23 bases between them. CDR3 in DNA: TGTGCCAGCAGAAATCCGCTGGGAATATATTTGGACAATGAGCAGTTCTTC. This sequence encodes CASRNPLGIYLDNEQFF.

The J gene is TRBJ1-1, the V gene TRBV3-1, with 7 bases fitting TRBD1. Germline CDR1 is LGHDT and CDR2 is YNNKEL (reference sequence). This CDR3 contains 16 residues. Losses at the gene ends were 2 bases for V and 9 bases for J; bases not matched to a gene: 15. The CDR3: CASSQLRPRGISKAFF. The CDR3 DNA reads as TGTGCCAGCAGCCAACTTCGTCCCAGGGGGATTTCAAAAGCTTTCTTT.

This clonotype showed up just once. A read error may produce the germline difference seen at one junction end. The chain combines TRBV6-1 with TRBJ1-4, with 7 bases that match TRBD1. The CDR3 is 15 amino acids. CDR1 MNHNS and CDR2 SASEGT come from the germline V gene. The CDR3 DNA is TGTGCCAGCAGTGGAGGTCAGGGGGAAGCTGAAAAACTGGTTTTT. Amino acid sequence: CASSGGQGEAEKLVF.

The chain employs TRBV29-1 and TRBJ2-7; possibly TRBD2 for D (7 bases). The germline CDR1 and CDR2 sequences are SQVTM and ANQGSEA. The V end was cut by 4 bases, the J end by 5 bases, with 18 bases between. The CDR3 runs 14 residues. The CDR3 sequence: CSVVIGGAADEQYF. CDR3 DNA: TGCAGCGTTGTTATAGGGGGGGCAGCGGACGAGCAGTACTTC.

This clonotype appeared a few times. The V and J genes are TRBV15 and TRBJ1-2, with D tentatively TRBD1 (6 bases). This CDR3 is 14 amino acids long. V was clipped by 0 bases and J by 7 bases, with 12 bases between them. The V gene's germline CDR1 is LNHNV and CDR2 YYDKDF (reference sequence). The CDR3 nucleotides are TGTGCCACCAGCAGAGACCGGACAGCTTCTGGCTACACCTTC. Its translation is CATSRDRTASGYTF.

Notes on this clonotype: At one of its ends the junction is not consistent with the germline gene, which may arise from a read error. The rearrangement uses TRBV6-5 and TRBJ1-4; possibly TRBD1 for D (5 bases). The CDR3 consists of 16 residues. Per germline, CDR1 MNHEY and CDR2 SVGAGI. The CDR3 sequence is CASSYPWGRTYEKLLF. CDR3 sequence (DNA): TGTGCCAGCAGTTACCCTTGGGGACGGACCTATGAAAAACTGTTATTT.

On this clonotype: The CDR3 carries no conserved terminal phenylalanine or tryptophan, so it likely arises from a read error. The gene calls are TRBV7-3 and TRBJ1-2, with D maybe TRBD1 (6 bases). V was clipped by 5 bases and J by 7 bases, with 14 bases between them. This CDR3 has 13 residues. Germline CDR1 is SGHTA and CDR2 is FQGTGA. Written as DNA, the CDR3 is TGTGCCAGCAGCCGGTTAGAACAGGGTGGCTACACCCTC. Translating gives CASSRLEQGGYTL.

This clonotype was found many times. The V call is TRBV9, the J call TRBJ1-1, with D hard to call. The CDR3 covers 13 residues. The germline CDR1 and CDR2 sequences are SGDLS and YYNGEE. Trimming cost V 4 bases and J 6 bases, with 13 bases left between them. This CDR3 is CASSPSGIAEAFF. The DNA of the CDR3 is TGTGCCAGCAGCCCCTCGGGTATAGCTGAAGCTTTCTTT.

This chain joins TRBV19 and TRBJ1-1, with no clear D. Between the trimmed V and J ends, which lost 5 bases and 0 bases, there was a span of 7 bases. The V gene's germline CDR1 is LNHDA and CDR2 SQIVND (reference sequence). This CDR3 comprises 13 residues. CDR3 amino acids: CASSAVMNTEAFF. Written as DNA, the CDR3 is TGTGCCAGTAGTGCAGTTATGAACACTGAAGCTTTCTTT.

The chain recombines TRBV19 with TRBJ2-1; 10 nucleotides agree with TRBD2. This CDR3 spans 15 amino acids. Germline trimming cut 8 bases from V and 2 bases from J; bases unmatched to any gene: 6. Germline V gene sequence: CDR1 LNHDA, CDR2 SQIVND (reference sequence). CDR3 DNA sequence: TGTGCCAGTTCCGGACTAGCGGAGGCCTACAATGAGCAGTTCTTC. This sequence encodes CASSGLAEAYNEQFF.

This clonotype is medium-sized by share. The chain combines TRBV2 with TRBJ2-1; D is unclear. With 7 bases removed from V and 3 bases from J, the gap between germline ends came to 10 bases. The CDR3 has 13 amino acids. Germline loops: CDR1 SNHLY, CDR2 FYNNEI. CDR3 region: CASTKGRYNEQFF. CDR3 DNA sequence: TGTGCCAGCACTAAAGGGCGCTACAATGAGCAGTTCTTC.

The V gene is TRBV25-1, the J gene TRBJ1-2; no definite D call. The germline V gene has CDR1 MGHDK and CDR2 SYGVNS. Trimming removed 1 base from V and 5 bases from J, with 14 bases in between. This CDR3 has 15 residues. CDR3 protein: CASSEFGDSIYGYTF. CDR3 in DNA: TGTGCCAGCAGTGAATTTGGAGACTCCATATATGGCTACACCTTC.

In its sample, this clonotype was seen many times. This rearrangement joins TRBV14 to TRBJ1-2; D gene unclear. V was cut by 1 base and J by 11 bases, with 11 bases left in between. The CDR3 loop spans 12 amino acids. The germline CDR1 and CDR2 sequences are SGHDN and FVKESK. For the CDR3, the DNA is TGTGCCAGCAGCCAAGCACAGAATTGGTACACCTTC. Its translation is CASSQAQNWYTF.

This rearrangement joins TRBV12-3 or TRBV12-4 to TRBJ1-4; 7 bases map to TRBD1. The junction had 3 bases not matched to a gene; V was cut back by 5 bases and J by 3 bases. CDR3 length equals 14 residues. The CDR3 DNA follows: TGTGCCAGCAGTACCGGGACAGCTAATGAAAAACTGTTTTTT. It yields the protein CASSTGTANEKLFF.

There are many counts of this clonotype. This chain links TRBV4-2 with TRBJ1-6, with unresolved D. Germline CDR1 reads LGHNA; CDR2 reads YNFKEQ. The CDR3 contains 18 residues. V was shortened by 2 bases and J by 0 bases, with 14 bases between the two germline ends. In DNA, the CDR3 is TGTGCCAGCAGCCAACCCGTGGCTAAGAACTCCTATAATTCACCCCTCCACTTT. Amino acids: CASSQPVAKNSYNSPLHF.

This clonotype appeared many times. This chain uses TRBV11-1 with TRBJ2-5; tentative D call: TRBD2 (5 bases). Germline CDR1 reads SGHAT; CDR2 reads FQDESV (reference sequence). Deletions cut 5 bases from V and 2 bases from J, with 12 bases between. The CDR3 has 14 amino acids. This CDR3 is CASSPETGQETQYF. Here the CDR3 DNA reads TGTGCCAGCAGCCCCGAGACGGGGCAAGAGACCCAGTACTTC.

This clonotype was observed many times. The chain couples TRBV27 to TRBJ2-1; 8 bases are shared with TRBD2. V was pared by 5 bases and J by 4 bases, with 10 bases of the junction left unmatched. Germline lookup yields CDR1 MNHEY and CDR2 SMNVEV (reference sequence). This CDR3 is 16 amino acids long. The CDR3 DNA reads as TGTGCCAGCAGTCCCCGGGGCGCGGGGGGTTACAATGAGCAGTTCTTC. Its translation: CASSPRGAGGYNEQFF.

In this sample, this clonotype turned up a few times. This chain joins TRBV29-1 and TRBJ2-2; 7 bases line up with TRBD1. V was pared by 7 bases and J by 5 bases, with 7 bases of the junction left unmatched. Per the germline V gene, CDR1 is SQVTM and CDR2 is ANQGSEA. The CDR3 is 13 amino acids. The CDR3 here is CSADRVETGELFF. The CDR3 DNA sequence: TGCAGCGCCGACAGGGTAGAAACCGGGGAGCTGTTTTTT.